The 11 T cell receptor beta chains given below trace back to one sample, sequenced in a study of T cell responses to AZD1222 COVID-19 vaccine. The protocol was immunoSEQ multiplex PCR, while the TCRdb copy is restricted to in-frame clones and leaves out a portion. The profile shows about 140,000 clones, roughly 93% of them singletons. The sequencing here drew on peripheral blood, taken on day 0 of MenACWY control vaccination. The receptors come from an adult in good health.

V usage is TRBV28 and J usage is TRBJ1-6; D perhaps matches TRBD1 (6 bases). The germline gives CDR1 MDHEN, CDR2 SYDVKM. Trimming cost V 5 bases and J 8 bases, with 10 bases left between them. The CDR3 extends over 13 amino acids. CDR3 DNA sequence: TGTGCCAGCAGTACTTACAGGGATTCACCCCTCCACTTT. This gives the protein CASSTYRDSPLHF.

The V gene is TRBV19, the J gene TRBJ1-2, with D tentatively TRBD1 (5 bases). Trimming pared 3 bases from V and 3 bases from J, leaving 11 bases between. CDR3 length: 14 amino acids. Germline V gives CDR1 LNHDA, CDR2 SQIVND (reference sequence). The CDR3 is CASSIVGAHYGYTF. The CDR3 DNA is TGTGCCAGTAGTATCGTAGGGGCGCACTATGGCTACACCTTC.

This chain joins TRBV28 and TRBJ1-1; tentative D call: TRBD1 (5 bases). The V end lost 7 bases, the J end lost 3 bases, and 24 bases lay between the germline ends. This CDR3 contains 17 residues. Germline V CDR1 and CDR2: MDHEN, SYDVKM. The CDR3 nucleotides are TGTGCCAGCACCGTACTATGGGGGAGGAGGGTGGACACTGAAGCTTTCTTT. This gives the protein CASTVLWGRRVDTEAFF.

V and J are TRBV27 and TRBJ1-5; D gene uncertain. This CDR3 comprises 14 residues. The germline gives CDR1 MNHEY, CDR2 SMNVEV (reference sequence). Between the trimmed V and J ends, which lost 2 bases and 1 base, there was a span of 6 bases. Here the CDR3 reads CASSLRRSNQPQHF. The CDR3, as DNA: TGTGCCAGCAGTTTACGCAGGAGCAATCAGCCCCAGCATTTT.

The rearrangement links TRBV24-1 to TRBJ2-1; D may be TRBD2 (5 bases). Trimming took 6 bases from V and 8 from J, leaving 13 bases between them. This CDR3 has 13 residues. Germline CDR1 is KGHDR and CDR2 is SFDVKD. CDR3 residues: CATSPTNRDEQFF. The DNA of the CDR3 is TGTGCCACCAGTCCGACTAACCGAGATGAGCAGTTCTTC.

The chain recombines TRBV5-1 with TRBJ1-5; no clear D. This CDR3 is 15 amino acids long. Trimming took 1 base from V and 2 from J, leaving 10 bases between them. Germline CDR1 SGHRS, CDR2 YFSETQ. This CDR3 reads CASSLMGWGNQPQHF. CDR3 coding DNA: TGCGCCAGCAGCTTGATGGGGTGGGGCAATCAGCCCCAGCATTTT. The full variable domain, rest sourced from reference TRBV5-1 and TRBJ1-5, is KAGVTQTPRYLIKTRGQQVTLSCSPISGHRSVSWYQQTPGQGLQFLFEYFSETQRNKGNFPGRFSGRQFSNSRSEMNVSTLELGDSALYLCASSLMGWGNQPQHFGDGTRLSIL.

The J gene is TRBJ1-6, the V gene TRBV30; no firm D call. Looked up from germline, CDR1 is GTSNPN and CDR2 is SVGIG (reference sequence). The CDR3 extends over 14 amino acids. The V gene lost 2 bases and the J gene lost 6 bases, with 11 bases spanning the gap. CDR3 sequence: CAWSSGVSNSPLHF. As DNA, the CDR3 is TGTGCCTGGAGTTCCGGGGTGTCTAATTCACCCCTCCACTTT. Full variable domain (outside the CDR3, taken from reference TRBV30 and TRBJ1-6): SQTIHQWPATLVQPVGSPLSLECTVEGTSNPNLYWYRQAAGRGLQLLFYSVGIGQISSEVPQNLSASRPQDRQFILSSKKLLLSDSGFYLCAWSSGVSNSPLHFGNGTRLTVT.

The CDR3 loop reads CASSEALSLKNIQYF. The CDR3 DNA reads as TGTGCCAGCAGTGAAGCGCTGTCACTGAAAAACATTCAGTACTTC. V usage is TRBV6-1 and J usage is TRBJ2-4; D remains ambiguous. V dropped 0 bases and J dropped 4 bases, with 10 bases sitting between them. The CDR3 runs to 15 residues. The germline gives CDR1 MNHNS, CDR2 SASEGT.

The gene calls are TRBV28 and TRBJ2-7; TRBD2 agrees at 7 bases. V trimming: 2 bases; J trimming: 2 bases; junction bases outside the gene matches: 6. The CDR3 is 15 residues long. Germline CDR1 reads MDHEN; CDR2 reads SYDVKM. The CDR3 nucleotides read TGTGCCAGCAGTTTACAGCGGGACGGAACCTACGAGCAGTACTTC. It encodes CASSLQRDGTYEQYF.

V usage is TRBV7-8 and J usage is TRBJ1-5, with TRBD1 identical over 9 bases. This CDR3 comprises 14 residues. Germline assignment: CDR1 SGHVS and CDR2 FQNEAQ. V dropped 5 bases and J dropped 4; count of bases not matched to a gene: 3. The CDR3 protein is CASSLGTGNQPQHF. In DNA, the CDR3 is TGTGCCAGCAGCCTAGGGACAGGGAATCAGCCCCAGCATTTT.

V is TRBV11-2 and J is TRBJ1-4; 7 positions match TRBD1. V gave up 5 bases and J gave up 4 bases; unmatched junction bases: 7. Germline V CDR1 and CDR2: SGHAT, FQNNGV. The CDR3 totals 15 residues. The CDR3 spells CASSPNRGGNEKLFF. DNA of the CDR3: TGTGCCAGCAGCCCCAACAGGGGAGGTAATGAAAAACTGTTTTTT. The variable domain in full, completed from reference TRBV11-2 and TRBJ1-4, reads EAGVAQSPRYKIIEKRQSVAFWCNPISGHATLYWYQQILGQGPKLLIQFQNNGVVDDSQLPKDRFSAERLKGVDSTLKIQPAKLEDSAVYLCASSPNRGGNEKLFFGSGTQLSVL.